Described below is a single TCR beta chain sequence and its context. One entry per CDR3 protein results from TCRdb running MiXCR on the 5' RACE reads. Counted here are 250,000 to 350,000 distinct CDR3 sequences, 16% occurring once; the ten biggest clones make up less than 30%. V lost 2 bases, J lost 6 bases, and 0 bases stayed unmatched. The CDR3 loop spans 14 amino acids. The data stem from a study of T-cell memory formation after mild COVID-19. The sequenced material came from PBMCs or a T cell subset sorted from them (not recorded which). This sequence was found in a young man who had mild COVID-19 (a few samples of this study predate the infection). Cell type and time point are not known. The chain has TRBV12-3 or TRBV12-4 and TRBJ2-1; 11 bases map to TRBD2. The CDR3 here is CASSLTSGSNEQFF. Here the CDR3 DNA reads TGTGCCAGCAGTTTAACTAGCGGGAGCAATGAGCAGTTCTTC.